This T cell receptor beta chain was sequenced in a study of T cells in Graves' hyperthyroidism and ophthalmopathy. Study-wide context: Prior to any treatment, at the point of initial diagnosis, peripheral blood was collected.

Findings and limits, study-wide: Within blood appeared most thyroid clonotypes that had expanded above 0.001.

This sample holds PBMCs from around 9.9 ml fresh peripheral blood. Amplified TCR beta CDR3 regions derived from RNA transcripts. The TCR CDR3 first-round RT-PCR relied on the HTBI primer set. TCRdb passed the multiplex PCR reads through MiXCR, listing each CDR3 protein once. The sample lists 550,000 to 650,000 distinct CDR3 sequences; around 15% were seen once. The table lists this clonotype with many counts. Its antigen remains unknown. This receptor was taken from a woman aged 40 to 50 with Graves' hyperthyroidism. Material: blood.

Written as DNA, the CDR3 is TGCAGTGCTCGCGACGGACGCGGAACGGACAATGAGCAGTTCTTC. Translated: CSARDGRGTDNEQFF. The rearrangement uses TRBV20-1 and TRBJ2-1; D not resolved. From germline, CDR1 is DFQATT and CDR2 SNEGSKA (reference sequence). V was shortened by 5 bases and J by 5 bases, with 19 bases between the two germline ends. This CDR3 spans 15 amino acids.